This TCR beta chain was captured in a study of Graves' ophthalmopathy and Graves' hyperthyroidism. General study findings and limits: Blood repertoires reportedly contained most expanded thyroid clonotypes above 0.001 frequency.

The CDR3 spans 16 residues. V was pared by 0 bases and J by 0 bases, with 8 bases between. Amplified material comprised TCR beta CDR3 regions derived from RNA transcripts. First-round RT-PCR with HTBI primers preceded a second-round multiplex PCR. TCRdb re-called the multiplex PCR reads with MiXCR, one entry per CDR3 protein. The repertoire holds 360,000 or so distinct CDR3 sequences, with roughly 18% as singletons. This clonotype appeared many times. Its antigen is still unknown. The TCR was taken from a woman between 18 and 29 years old with Graves' ophthalmopathy. Sequenced sample: peripheral blood. This sequence joins TRBV12-3 or TRBV12-4 and TRBJ2-2; unclear D gene. CDR3 in amino acids: CASSLATGPNTGELFF. CDR3 bases: TGTGCCAGCAGTTTAGCGACCGGGCCGAACACCGGGGAGCTGTTTTTT.